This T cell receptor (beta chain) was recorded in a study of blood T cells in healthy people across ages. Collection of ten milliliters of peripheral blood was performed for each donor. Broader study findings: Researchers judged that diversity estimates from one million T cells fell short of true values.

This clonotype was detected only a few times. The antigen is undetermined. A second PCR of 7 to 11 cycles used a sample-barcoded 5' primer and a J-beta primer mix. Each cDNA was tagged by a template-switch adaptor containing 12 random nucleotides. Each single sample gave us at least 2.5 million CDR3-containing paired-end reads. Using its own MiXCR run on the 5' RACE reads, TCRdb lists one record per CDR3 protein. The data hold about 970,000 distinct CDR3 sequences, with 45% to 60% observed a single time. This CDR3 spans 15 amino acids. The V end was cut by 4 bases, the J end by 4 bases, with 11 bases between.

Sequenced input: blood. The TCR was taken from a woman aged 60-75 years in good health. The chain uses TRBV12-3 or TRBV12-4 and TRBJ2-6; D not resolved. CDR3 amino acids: CASSSSFGGANVLTF. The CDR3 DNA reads TGTGCCAGCAGTTCCTCTTTCGGAGGGGCCAACGTCCTGACTTTC.